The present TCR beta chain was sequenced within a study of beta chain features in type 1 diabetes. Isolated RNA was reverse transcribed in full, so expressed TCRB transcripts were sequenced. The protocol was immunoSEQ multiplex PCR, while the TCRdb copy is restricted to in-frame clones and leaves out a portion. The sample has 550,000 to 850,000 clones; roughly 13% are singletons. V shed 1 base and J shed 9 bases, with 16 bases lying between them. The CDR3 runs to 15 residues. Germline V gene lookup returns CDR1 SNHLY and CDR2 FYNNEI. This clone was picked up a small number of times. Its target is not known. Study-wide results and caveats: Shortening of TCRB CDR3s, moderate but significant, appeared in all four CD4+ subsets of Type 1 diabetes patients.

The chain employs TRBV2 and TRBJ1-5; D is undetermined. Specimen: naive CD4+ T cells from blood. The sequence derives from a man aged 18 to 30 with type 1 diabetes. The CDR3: CASSEGEEGGRPQHF. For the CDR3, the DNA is TGTGCCAGCAGTGAAGGAGAGGAGGGAGGTAGGCCCCAGCATTTT.